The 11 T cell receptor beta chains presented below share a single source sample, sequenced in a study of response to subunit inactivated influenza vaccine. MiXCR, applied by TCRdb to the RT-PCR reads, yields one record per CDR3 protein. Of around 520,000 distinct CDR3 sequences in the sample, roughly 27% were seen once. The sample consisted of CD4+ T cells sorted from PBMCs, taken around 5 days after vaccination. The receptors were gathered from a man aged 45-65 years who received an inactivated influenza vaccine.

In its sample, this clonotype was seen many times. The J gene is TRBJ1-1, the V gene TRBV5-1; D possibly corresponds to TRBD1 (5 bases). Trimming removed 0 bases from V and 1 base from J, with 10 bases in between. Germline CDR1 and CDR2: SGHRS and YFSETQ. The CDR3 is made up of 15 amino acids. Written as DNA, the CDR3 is TGCGCCAGCAGCTTGGAACAGGCGGCGAACACTGAAGCTTTCTTT. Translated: CASSLEQAANTEAFF.

Here the CDR3 DNA reads TGTGCCAGCTCACCAATACTCGCCGGGGCGAAAACCTACAATGAGCAGTTCTTC. This gives the protein CASSPILAGAKTYNEQFF. The J gene is TRBJ2-1, the V gene TRBV18; either TRBD1 or TRBD2 may fit D (5 bases each). The CDR3 sequence is 18 residues long. The V end was cut by 2 bases, the J end by 2 bases, with 19 bases between. The V gene's germline CDR1 is KGHSH and CDR2 LQKENI.

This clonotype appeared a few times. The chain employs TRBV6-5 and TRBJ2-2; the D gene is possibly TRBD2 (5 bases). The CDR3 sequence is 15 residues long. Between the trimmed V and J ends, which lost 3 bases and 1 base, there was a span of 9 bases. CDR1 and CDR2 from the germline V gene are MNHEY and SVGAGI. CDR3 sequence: CASSYMTKNTGELFF. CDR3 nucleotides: TGTGCCAGCAGTTATATGACTAAGAACACCGGGGAGCTGTTTTTT.

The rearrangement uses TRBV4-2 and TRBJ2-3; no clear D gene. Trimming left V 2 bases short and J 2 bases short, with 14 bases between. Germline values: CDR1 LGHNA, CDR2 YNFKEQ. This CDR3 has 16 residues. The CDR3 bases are TGTGCCAGCAGCCAAACTCAAGGGCAGCCCACAGATACGCAGTATTTT. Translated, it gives CASSQTQGQPTDTQYF.

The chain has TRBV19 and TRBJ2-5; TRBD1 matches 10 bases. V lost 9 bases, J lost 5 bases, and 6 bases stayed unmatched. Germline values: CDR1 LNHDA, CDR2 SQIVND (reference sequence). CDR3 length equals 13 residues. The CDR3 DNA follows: TGTGCCAGCAAAAGACAGGGGGCGGAGACCCAGTACTTC. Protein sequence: CASKRQGAETQYF.

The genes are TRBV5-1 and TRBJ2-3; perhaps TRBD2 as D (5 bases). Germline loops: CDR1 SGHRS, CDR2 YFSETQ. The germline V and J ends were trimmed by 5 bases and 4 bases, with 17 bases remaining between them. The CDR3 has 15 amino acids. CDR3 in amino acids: CASRTGRTWPDTQYF. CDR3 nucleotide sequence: TGCGCCAGCAGGACTGGGAGAACCTGGCCAGATACGCAGTATTTT.

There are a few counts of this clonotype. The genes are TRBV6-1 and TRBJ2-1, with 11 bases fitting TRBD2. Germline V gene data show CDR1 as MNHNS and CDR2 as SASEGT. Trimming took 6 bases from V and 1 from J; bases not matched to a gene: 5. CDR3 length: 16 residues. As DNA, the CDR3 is TGTGCCAGCAGGCGCGGGACTAGCGGATCCTACAATGAGCAGTTCTTC. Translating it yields CASRRGTSGSYNEQFF.

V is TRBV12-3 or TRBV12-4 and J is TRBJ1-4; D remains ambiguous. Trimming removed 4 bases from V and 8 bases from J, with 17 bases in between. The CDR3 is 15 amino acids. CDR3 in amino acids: CASSSVRRTGEKLFF. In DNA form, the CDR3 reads TGTGCCAGCAGTTCCGTCCGACGTACGGGGGAAAAACTGTTTTTT.

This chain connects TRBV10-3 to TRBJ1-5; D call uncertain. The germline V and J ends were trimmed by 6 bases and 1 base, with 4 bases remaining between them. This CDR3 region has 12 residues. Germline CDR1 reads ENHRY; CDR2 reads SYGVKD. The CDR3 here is CAISVSNQPQHF. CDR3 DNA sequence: TGTGCCATCAGCGTCAGCAATCAGCCCCAGCATTTT.

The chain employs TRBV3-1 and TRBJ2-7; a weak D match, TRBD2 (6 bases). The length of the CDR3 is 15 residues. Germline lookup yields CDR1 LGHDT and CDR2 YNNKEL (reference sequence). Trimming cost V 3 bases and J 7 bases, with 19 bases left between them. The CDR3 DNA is TGTGCCAGCAGCCAGGTCGGACTACCCTTAGGAGAGCAGTACTTC. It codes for CASSQVGLPLGEQYF.

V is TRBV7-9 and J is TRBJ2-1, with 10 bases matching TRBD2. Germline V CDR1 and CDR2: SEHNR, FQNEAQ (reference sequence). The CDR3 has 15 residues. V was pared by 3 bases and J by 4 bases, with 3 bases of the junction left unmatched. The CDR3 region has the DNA TGTGCCAGCAGCTTTACTAGCGGGGCTTACAATGAGCAGTTCTTC. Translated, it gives CASSFTSGAYNEQFF.